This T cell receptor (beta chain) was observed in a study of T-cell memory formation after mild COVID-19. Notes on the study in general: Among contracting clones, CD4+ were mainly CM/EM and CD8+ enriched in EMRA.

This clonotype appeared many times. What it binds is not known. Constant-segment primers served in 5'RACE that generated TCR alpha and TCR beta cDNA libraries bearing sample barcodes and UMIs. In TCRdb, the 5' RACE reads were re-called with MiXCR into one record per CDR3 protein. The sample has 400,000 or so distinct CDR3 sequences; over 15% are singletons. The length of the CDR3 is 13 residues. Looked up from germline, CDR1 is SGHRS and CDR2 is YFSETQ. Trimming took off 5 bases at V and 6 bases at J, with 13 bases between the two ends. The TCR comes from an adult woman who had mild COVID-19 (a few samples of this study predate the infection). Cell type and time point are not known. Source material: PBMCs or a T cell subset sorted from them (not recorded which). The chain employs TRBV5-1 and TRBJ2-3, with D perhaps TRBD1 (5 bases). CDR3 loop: CASRNGARDTQYF. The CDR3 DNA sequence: TGCGCCAGCAGAAATGGGGCCAGGGATACGCAGTATTTT.